Sequencing of this TCR beta chain was carried out in a study of blood T cell repertoires in COVID-19. Study context: From the United States, Italy and Spain came samples of acute and convalescent COVID-19.

This study enrolled people aged roughly 18 to 90 from around 26 US geographic areas. Cohorts were based on clinical histories the participants reported. Measured with immunoSEQ multiplex PCR; TCRdb has only the in-frame clones, and not every one. This sample has some 410,000 clones, with around nine tenths found just once. The sample comprised PBMCs or T cells enriched from blood (not recorded which). The receptor comes from a woman aged 25 to 39 with acute COVID-19.

Written as DNA, the CDR3 is TGCAGCGTTAGTAAGGGGGTCGAACAGCCCCAGCATTTT. Its protein product is CSVSKGVEQPQHF. The chain joins TRBV29-1 to TRBJ1-5; perhaps TRBD1 as D (6 bases). V dropped 5 bases and J dropped 7 bases, with 15 bases sitting between them. Germline values: CDR1 SQVTM, CDR2 ANQGSEA. The CDR3 has 13 residues.